Following are 30 T cell receptor beta chains from one sample sequenced in a study of T-cell memory formation after mild COVID-19. MiXCR, run by TCRdb on the 5' RACE reads, gives a single entry per CDR3 protein. Of just over 60,000 distinct CDR3 sequences in the sample, about a tenth were seen once. Sample: PBMCs or a T cell subset sorted from them (not recorded which). These receptors were obtained from a man younger than 30 who had mild COVID-19 (a few samples of this study predate the infection). Cell type and time point are not known.

This clonotype has at least ten counts. The rearrangement joins TRBV6-4 to TRBJ2-3, with D perhaps matching TRBD1 (6 bases). Between the trimmed V and J ends, which lost 3 bases and 4 bases, there was a span of 11 bases. Germline V gene lookup returns CDR1 MRHNA and CDR2 SNTAGT. The CDR3 is 14 amino acids. The CDR3 sequence is CASSEQGSADTQYF. CDR3 DNA: TGTGCCAGCAGTGAACAGGGCTCAGCAGATACGCAGTATTTT.

This chain joins TRBV5-4 and TRBJ1-4; a weak D match, TRBD1 (5 bases). V was pared by 4 bases and J by 3 bases, with 10 bases between. CDR1 and CDR2 from the germline V gene are SGHNT and YYREEE (reference sequence). This CDR3 region has 14 residues. In DNA, the CDR3 is TGTGCCAGCAGCGTCGGGACGGCTAATGAAAAACTGTTTTTT. Protein product: CASSVGTANEKLFF. Complete variable domain (other parts from reference TRBV5-4 and TRBJ1-4): ETGVTQSPTHLIKTRGQQVTLRCSSQSGHNTVSWYQQALGQGPQFIFQYYREEENGRGNFPPRFSGLQFPNYSSELNVNALELDDSALYLCASSVGTANEKLFFGSGTQLSVL.

In its sample, this clonotype was seen a few times. The chain employs TRBV7-9 and TRBJ2-5; D assignment may be TRBD1 or TRBD2 (5 bases each). Trimming pared 5 bases from V and 4 bases from J, leaving 14 bases between. This CDR3 region has 14 residues. Germline V CDR1 and CDR2: SEHNR, FQNEAQ (reference sequence). The CDR3: CASSLQGVGETQYF. The CDR3 DNA sequence: TGTGCCAGCAGCCTTCAGGGAGTGGGAGAGACCCAGTACTTC.

This clonotype was found a few times. The chain recombines TRBV4-1 with TRBJ1-5, with D possibly matching TRBD1 (5 bases). With 0 bases removed from V and 12 bases from J, the gap between germline ends came to 12 bases. This CDR3 has 13 residues. Germline V gene sequence: CDR1 MGHRA, CDR2 YSYEKL. Here the CDR3 DNA reads TGCGCCAGCAGCCAAGAAGGGGCAGGGAGCCAGCATTTT. Encoded protein: CASSQEGAGSQHF.

This clonotype was counted ten times or more. V usage is TRBV7-2 and J usage is TRBJ2-2; possibly TRBD2 for D (6 bases). The CDR3 covers 14 residues. The germline CDR1 and CDR2 sequences are SGHTA and FQGNSA. V lost 2 bases and J lost 7, with 11 bases in between. CDR3 in DNA: TGTGCCAGCAGCTTAACCGGGGGTGACGGGGAGCTGTTTTTT. Its translation is CASSLTGGDGELFF.

Worth noting for this clonotype: At one boundary the junction diverges from the germline segment, which might be a read error. The chain has TRBV28 and TRBJ2-3; no clear D gene. Germline V CDR1 and CDR2: MDHEN, SYDVKM. The CDR3 sequence is 13 residues long. The CDR3 DNA sequence: TGTGCCAGCAGTTTATACGCCACAGATACGCGGTATTTT. Protein: CASSLYATDTRYF.

The chain is built from TRBV5-4 and TRBJ1-4; D uncertain. Germline lookup yields CDR1 SGHNT and CDR2 YYREEE (reference sequence). Trimming removed 2 bases at V and 12 bases at J, with 8 bases between. CDR3 length: 11 amino acids. CDR3 in DNA: TGTGCCAGCAGCTTTGTCGAGGAACTGTTTTTT. Translated, it gives CASSFVEELFF.

The genes are TRBV6-1 and TRBJ2-3; D is unresolved. The CDR3 runs to 16 residues. The V gene lost 2 bases and the J gene lost 1 base, with 13 bases spanning the gap. Germline assignment: CDR1 MNHNS and CDR2 SASEGT. CDR3 residues: CASSEFGGLRTDTQYF. As DNA, the CDR3 is TGTGCCAGCAGTGAATTTGGCGGCTTACGCACAGATACGCAGTATTTT.

CDR3: CASSLASDNEQFF. The CDR3 DNA reads TGTGCCAGCAGCTTGGCGTCGGACAATGAGCAGTTCTTC. The rearrangement uses TRBV5-4 and TRBJ2-1; D is undetermined. V gave up 0 bases and J gave up 5 bases, with 6 bases separating them. The CDR3 is made up of 13 amino acids. CDR1 SGHNT and CDR2 YYREEE come from the germline V gene (reference sequence).

This clonotype was recorded many times. J is TRBJ2-3 and V is TRBV7-2; TRBD2 agrees at 10 bases. V shed 4 bases, J shed 4 bases, and the junction held 2 bases outside the gene matches. The CDR3 length is 14 residues. Germline V gene data show CDR1 as SGHTA and CDR2 as FQGNSA. The CDR3 nucleotides are TGTGCCAGCAGCTCAGGACTAGCGGCAGATACGCAGTATTTT. Amino acids: CASSSGLAADTQYF.

This clonotype was picked up many times. This chain uses TRBV5-1 with TRBJ2-2; D is perhaps TRBD1 (6 bases). Germline CDR1 SGHRS, CDR2 YFSETQ. Trimming pared 2 bases from V and 3 bases from J, leaving 11 bases between. The CDR3 covers 15 residues. CDR3 sequence: CASSFQGMDTGELFF. As DNA, the CDR3 is TGCGCCAGCAGCTTCCAGGGGATGGACACCGGGGAGCTGTTTTTT.

The chain is built from TRBV12-3 or TRBV12-4 and TRBJ2-7; 15 positions agree with TRBD2. The CDR3 runs to 16 residues. The V and J ends lost 6 bases and 7 bases, in that order; junction bases with no gene match: 10. The CDR3 loop is CASSSPRTSGGGEQYF. In nucleotides, the CDR3 is TGTGCCAGCAGCTCCCCGCGGACTAGCGGGGGGGGGGAGCAGTACTTC.

This chain joins TRBV7-3 and TRBJ2-2; TRBD1 agrees at 10 bases. Germline V CDR1 and CDR2: SGHTA, FQGTGA. This CDR3 spans 16 amino acids. The J segment lost 5 bases and the V segment lost 6 bases, leaving 9 bases of the junction unmatched. DNA for the CDR3: TGTGCCAGCAGTCAACCTAAGGGACAGGGGACCGGGGAGCTGTTTTTT. Amino acids: CASSQPKGQGTGELFF.

In its sample, this clonotype was seen a few times. The V call is TRBV4-2, the J call TRBJ2-3; perhaps D is TRBD1 or TRBD2 (5 bases each). The V and J ends lost 2 bases and 6 bases respectively, with 15 bases between them. The CDR3 contains 15 residues. Germline-derived CDR1 and CDR2 are LGHNA and YNFKEQ. The CDR3 spells CASSQRDPRTDTQYF. Here the CDR3 DNA reads TGTGCCAGCAGCCAAAGGGACCCCAGGACGGATACGCAGTATTTT.

V and J are TRBV7-9 and TRBJ2-7; 9 nucleotides match TRBD1. Germline values: CDR1 SEHNR, CDR2 FQNEAQ (reference sequence). The V segment lost 3 bases and the J segment 6 bases; nucleotides outside the gene matches: 3. CDR3 length equals 13 residues. The CDR3 sequence: CASSLGQGGEQYF. The CDR3 nucleotides are TGTGCCAGCAGCTTGGGACAGGGAGGCGAGCAGTACTTC.

The V call is TRBV3-1, the J call TRBJ2-3; no clear D gene. The V gene's germline CDR1 is LGHDT and CDR2 YNNKEL (reference sequence). Between the trimmed V and J ends, which lost 1 base and 2 bases, there was a span of 7 bases. This CDR3 is built from 14 residues. The DNA for the CDR3 is TGTGCCAGCAGCCAAGCGCTCTCCACAGATACGCAGTATTTT. Translated: CASSQALSTDTQYF.

The chain joins TRBV5-1 to TRBJ1-6; 8 positions match TRBD1. The CDR3 consists of 18 residues. Germline loops: CDR1 SGHRS, CDR2 YFSETQ. With V trimmed by 6 bases and J by 5 bases, 16 bases remained unmatched. In DNA, the CDR3 is TGCGCCAGCAAAATGTCGCCCCAAGGACAGGGCGATAATTCACCCCTCCACTTT. As protein: CASKMSPQGQGDNSPLHF.

In its sample, this clonotype was seen a few times. The V call is TRBV6-2 or TRBV6-3, the J call TRBJ2-3; no clear D gene. The CDR3 contains 13 residues. Germline assignment: CDR1 MNHEY and CDR2 SVGEGT. Trimming took off 5 bases at V and 11 bases at J, with 17 bases between the two ends. The CDR3 bases are TGTGCCAGCAGTCAAGAGCGCTTTACTGAGCAGTATTTT. Translated, it gives CASSQERFTEQYF.

V and J are TRBV7-2 and TRBJ2-7; no clear D gene. This CDR3 has 13 residues. From germline, CDR1 is SGHTA and CDR2 FQGNSA. The V end was cut by 3 bases, the J end by 2 bases, with 8 bases between. Here the CDR3 DNA reads TGTGCCAGCAGCTTCACCACAGCCTACGAGCAGTACGTC. Amino acids: CASSFTTAYEQYV.

This clonotype has a handful of counts. The chain employs TRBV27 and TRBJ1-2; the D gene is possibly TRBD1 (5 bases). The germline V gene has CDR1 MNHEY and CDR2 SMNVEV (reference sequence). V gave up 5 bases and J gave up 2 bases, with 12 bases separating them. The CDR3 is made up of 14 amino acids. The CDR3 DNA reads as TGTGCCAGCAGTCCGGGACGGACAAACTATGGCTACACCTTC. This sequence encodes CASSPGRTNYGYTF.

Regarding this clonotype: A much larger clone lies a single base off, so this may be a read error. The chain joins TRBV6-2 or TRBV6-3 to TRBJ2-1; TRBD1 agrees at 9 bases. The CDR3 length is 15 residues. Looked up from germline, CDR1 is MNHEY and CDR2 is SVGEGT. The CDR3 is CASKGTGYRYNEQLF. The CDR3 nucleotides are TGTGCCAGCAAGGGGACAGGGTACCGGTACAATGAGCAGTTATTC.

This clonotype was recorded at least ten times. The chain has TRBV5-1 and TRBJ2-1; 9 bases match TRBD2. Germline CDR1 and CDR2: SGHRS and YFSETQ. CDR3 length: 16 residues. V dropped 4 bases and J dropped 7; count of bases not matched to a gene: 12. The CDR3 loop is CASSPSGGGARNEQFF. For the CDR3, the DNA is TGCGCCAGCAGCCCTTCCGGCGGGGGGGCTCGTAATGAGCAGTTCTTC.

This clonotype was counted only a few times. V usage is TRBV6-6 and J usage is TRBJ2-7; 7 bases fit TRBD1. Trimming cost V 2 bases and J 6 bases; bases outside gene matches: 4. This CDR3 is built from 13 residues. The germline V gene has CDR1 MNHNY and CDR2 SVGAGI (reference sequence). The CDR3 loop is CASSYGDRSEQYV. CDR3 nucleotides: TGTGCCAGCAGTTACGGGGACAGATCCGAGCAGTACGTC.

The table lists this clonotype with a few counts. This sequence joins TRBV5-1 and TRBJ2-3, with TRBD2 matching over 14 bases. Trimming cost V 4 bases and J 3 bases; bases outside gene matches: 4. Germline CDR1 SGHRS, CDR2 YFSETQ. CDR3 size: 16 residues. The DNA of the CDR3 is TGCGCCAGCAGCCGGGGACTAGCGGGGGTTACAGATACGCAGTATTTT. The encoded protein is CASSRGLAGVTDTQYF.

This clonotype was counted a few times. The chain has TRBV3-1 and TRBJ1-1; 7 bases align to TRBD1. The CDR3 consists of 16 residues. The junction had 13 bases not matched to a gene; V was cut back by 1 base and J by 8 bases. CDR1 is LGHDT and CDR2 is YNNKEL in the germline V gene (reference sequence). CDR3 region: CASSQGGGQIKGEAFF. DNA of the CDR3: TGTGCCAGCAGCCAAGGCGGGGGACAGATAAAAGGGGAAGCTTTCTTT. The complete variable domain, with remaining parts taken from reference TRBV3-1 and TRBJ1-1, reads DTAVSQTPKYLVTQMGNDKSIKCEQNLGHDTMYWYKQDSKKFLKIMFSYNNKELIINETVPNRFSPKSPDKAHLNLHINSLELGDSAVYFCASSQGGGQIKGEAFFGQGTRLTVV.

The rearrangement uses TRBV18 and TRBJ2-2; 8 nucleotides align to TRBD2. This CDR3 contains 14 residues. CDR1 is KGHSH and CDR2 is LQKENI in the germline V gene. Trimming cost V 3 bases and J 9 bases; bases outside gene matches: 6. CDR3 sequence (DNA): TGTGCCAGCTCACCGGGACTAGGGGAGCGGGAGCTGTTTTTT. Translated: CASSPGLGERELFF.

This clonotype was detected many times. V gene TRBV7-9 combines with J gene TRBJ1-6, with D hard to call. The V end was cut by 5 bases, the J end by 7 bases, with 9 bases between. Germline V lookup: CDR1 SEHNR, CDR2 FQNEAQ (reference sequence). CDR3 length equals 13 residues. For the CDR3, the DNA is TGTGCCAGCAGCCCCACAAGGAATTCACCCCTCCACTTT. The encoded protein is CASSPTRNSPLHF.

This clonotype was picked up many times. This chain uses TRBV4-2 with TRBJ2-7; 7 bases fit TRBD1. After removal of 4 bases from V and 3 bases from J, the junction contained 6 bases not matched to a gene. Per germline, CDR1 LGHNA and CDR2 YNFKEQ. The length of the CDR3 is 14 residues. The CDR3 coding sequence is TGTGCCAGCAGCCTAGGACAGGCGGACTACGAGCAGTACTTC. Translation: CASSLGQADYEQYF.

The V and J genes are TRBV7-2 and TRBJ1-5; TRBD1 agrees at 10 bases. Germline-derived CDR1 and CDR2 are SGHTA and FQGNSA. V was pared by 5 bases and J by 2 bases, with 9 bases of the junction left unmatched. This CDR3 spans 17 amino acids. The CDR3, as DNA: TGTGCCAGCAGCCCACAAGGGACAGGGGCCGGCAATCAGCCCCAGCATTTT. It specifies CASSPQGTGAGNQPQHF. The whole variable domain, remainder taken from reference TRBV7-2 and TRBJ1-5, is GAGVSQSPSNKVTEKGKDVELRCDPISGHTALYWYRQSLGQGLEFLIYFQGNSAPDKSGLPSDRFSAERTGGSVSTLTIQRTQQEDSAVYLCASSPQGTGAGNQPQHFGDGTRLSIL.

In nucleotides, the CDR3 is TGTGCCAGCAGACCGCCTAGGGGGAACATAAATGAGCAGTTCTTC. Amino acid sequence: CASRPPRGNINEQFF. The V gene is TRBV6-6, the J gene TRBJ2-1; possibly TRBD1 for D (6 bases). CDR3 length equals 15 residues. V was pared by 6 bases and J by 7 bases, with 19 bases between. Looked up from germline, CDR1 is MNHNY and CDR2 is SVGAGI (reference sequence).